These 32 T cell receptor beta chains came from one sample sequenced in a study of blood T cell repertoires in COVID-19. Assay used: immunoSEQ multiplex PCR; TCRdb lists only in-frame clones, some missing. The sample lists hundreds of thousands of clones, about 86% occurring once. Source material: PBMCs or T cells enriched from blood (not recorded which). Receptors were obtained from a woman younger than 45 who had been exposed to COVID-19.

This chain joins TRBV11-2 and TRBJ2-7; 10 bases are shared with TRBD1. After removal of 4 bases from V and 3 bases from J, the junction contained 6 bases not matched to a gene. This CDR3 is 15 amino acids long. The germline V gene has CDR1 SGHAT and CDR2 FQNNGV. This CDR3 is CASSSWDRGIYEQYF. Written as DNA, the CDR3 is TGTGCCAGCAGCTCGTGGGACAGGGGAATCTACGAGCAGTACTTC.

The sample holds one count of this clone. The chain joins TRBV18 to TRBJ1-1; D gene unclear. V lost 3 bases, J lost 4 bases, and 21 bases lay in between. CDR1 and CDR2 from the germline V gene are KGHSH and LQKENI. CDR3 length equals 17 residues. CDR3 in DNA: TGTGCCAGCTCACCTGGCCGTGCTGGGTCGTGGAGCACTGAAGCTTTCTTT. It specifies CASSPGRAGSWSTEAFF.

The rearrangement uses TRBV19 and TRBJ1-6, with D tentatively TRBD1 (6 bases). This CDR3 has 14 residues. Trimming left V 11 bases short and J 8 bases short, with 19 bases between. In germline, CDR1 is LNHDA, CDR2 SQIVND (reference sequence). CDR3 region: CAGNTGTRDSPLHF. The CDR3 nucleotides are TGTGCCGGAAACACCGGGACACGGGATTCACCCCTCCACTTT.

The gene calls are TRBV6-5 and TRBJ2-7, with 12 bases identical to TRBD1. J lost 5 bases, V lost 6 bases, and 5 bases had no gene match. The CDR3 runs to 14 residues. Per germline, CDR1 MNHEY and CDR2 SVGAGI. The DNA of the CDR3 is TGTGCCAGCAGCCCGGGACAGGGGGCCCACGAGCAGTACTTC. It translates to CASSPGQGAHEQYF.

The genes are TRBV30 and TRBJ1-2; D is undetermined. V lost 0 bases, J lost 2 bases, and 7 bases lay in between. The germline V gene has CDR1 GTSNPN and CDR2 SVGIG (reference sequence). CDR3 length equals 13 residues. The CDR3 bases are TGTGCCTGGAGTGTCCGCGGAAACTATGGCTACACCTTC. Translation gives CAWSVRGNYGYTF.

V and J are TRBV9 and TRBJ1-4; D is perhaps TRBD1 (5 bases). The CDR3 covers 15 residues. In germline, CDR1 is SGDLS, CDR2 YYNGEE. Deletions cut 0 bases from V and 5 bases from J, with 11 bases between. The DNA of the CDR3 is TGTGCCAGCAGCGTAGGTAACAGGAAAAATGAAAAACTGTTTTTT. Amino acid sequence: CASSVGNRKNEKLFF.

The chain joins TRBV18 to TRBJ1-2, with D maybe TRBD1 (5 bases). V was clipped by 2 bases and J by 6 bases, with 10 bases between them. Germline V gene sequence: CDR1 KGHSH, CDR2 LQKENI. This CDR3 comprises 13 residues. CDR3 bases: TGTGCCAGCTCACCATCCGCAGGGAATGGCTACACCTTC. The encoded protein is CASSPSAGNGYTF.

The V gene is TRBV4-2, the J gene TRBJ1-3, with 7 bases fitting TRBD1. The CDR3 is 17 amino acids. Germline lookup yields CDR1 LGHNA and CDR2 YNFKEQ. The V gene end was trimmed by 1 base and the J gene end by 1 base; junction bases not matched to a gene: 7. The CDR3, as DNA: TGTGCCAGCAGCCAAGGCCCGACAGGGCCATCTGGAAACACCATATATTTT. It is translated as CASSQGPTGPSGNTIYF.

The CDR3 sequence: CATSQASGTGERTQYF. The CDR3 coding sequence is TGTGCCACCAGTCAGGCGTCCGGGACAGGGGAAAGGACCCAGTACTTC. J is TRBJ2-5 and V is TRBV24-1; TRBD1 matches 10 bases. CDR3 length: 16 residues. CDR1 and CDR2 from the germline V gene are KGHDR and SFDVKD. The V and J ends lost 6 bases and 7 bases, in that order; junction bases with no gene match: 13.

The chain combines TRBV6-2 or TRBV6-3 with TRBJ1-5; D is possibly TRBD1 (5 bases). Looked up from germline, CDR1 is MNHEY and CDR2 is SVGEGT. This CDR3 is built from 16 residues. V was cut by 6 bases and J by 2 bases, with 17 bases left in between. The chain's CDR3 is CASSLVRGTGNQPQHF. The CDR3 DNA sequence: TGTGCCAGCAGCCTAGTGCGGGGGACGGGCAATCAGCCCCAGCATTTT.

The V gene is TRBV21-1, the J gene TRBJ1-5; no DNA check was done on the table's D call, TRBD1. TRBV21-1 is a documented pseudogene. The CDR3 spans 17 residues. CDR3 DNA sequence: TGTGCCAGCAGCAAAGAGGAAACAGGGTCGTATGATCAGCCCCAGCATTTT. Its protein product is CASSKEETGSYDQPQHF.

Only one count was recorded for this clone. The chain carries TRBV2 and TRBJ1-5; no reliable D call. V lost 7 bases, J lost 4 bases, and 8 bases lay in between. Germline values: CDR1 SNHLY, CDR2 FYNNEI. This CDR3 contains 12 residues. Written as DNA, the CDR3 is TGTGCCAGCAAAGGAGGGAATCAGCCCCAGCATTTT. This codes for CASKGGNQPQHF.

This sequence joins TRBV2 and TRBJ2-7; maybe TRBD2 (5 bases). Germline CDR1 SNHLY, CDR2 FYNNEI. The CDR3 covers 15 residues. Trimming left V 0 bases short and J 2 bases short, with 11 bases between. The CDR3 is CASSEAGSTAYEQYF. The DNA for the CDR3 is TGTGCCAGCAGTGAAGCAGGGAGTACCGCCTACGAGCAGTACTTC.

V and J are TRBV27 and TRBJ1-1; D is unresolved. Per germline, CDR1 MNHEY and CDR2 SMNVEV (reference sequence). Trimming shortened V by 5 bases and J by 0 bases, and 16 bases separated the two germline ends. This CDR3 contains 16 residues. The CDR3 nucleotides are TGTGCCAGCAGTCCCTCCGGCGGGGAGGTGAACACTGAAGCTTTCTTT. Translation gives CASSPSGGEVNTEAFF.

V gene TRBV12-3 or TRBV12-4 combines with J gene TRBJ1-2; D ambiguous. The V and J ends lost 4 bases and 1 base respectively, with 7 bases between them. This CDR3 is built from 13 residues. CDR3 DNA sequence: TGTGCCAGCAGTTATGGGAGTAACTATGGCTACACCTTC. This encodes CASSYGSNYGYTF.

The gene calls are TRBV4-1 and TRBJ1-2; 7 bases fit TRBD1. Germline V lookup: CDR1 MGHRA, CDR2 YSYEKL. J was trimmed by 7 bases and V by 3 bases; bases with no gene match: 8. The length of the CDR3 is 14 residues. The CDR3 sequence is CASSHIDRDGGYTF. CDR3 nucleotide sequence: TGCGCCAGCAGCCACATCGACAGGGATGGTGGCTACACCTTC.

The rearrangement uses TRBV13 and TRBJ1-2; D gene uncertain. Germline V lookup: CDR1 PRHDT, CDR2 FYEKMQ (reference sequence). V lost 3 bases and J 2 bases, leaving 19 bases between the germline ends. The CDR3 loop spans 17 amino acids. CDR3: CASSFIRLVTKNYGYTF. The CDR3, as DNA: TGTGCCAGCAGCTTTATTCGTCTTGTTACTAAGAACTATGGCTACACCTTC.

This clone was detected once. J is TRBJ1-4 and V is TRBV11-2; possibly TRBD1 for D (6 bases). V shed 5 bases and J shed 7 bases, with 14 bases lying between them. The CDR3 totals 14 residues. Germline CDR1 is SGHAT and CDR2 is FQNNGV. Here the CDR3 DNA reads TGTGCCAGCAGCCTACGAACAGGGATTGAAAAACTGTTTTTT. Protein sequence: CASSLRTGIEKLFF.

This chain joins TRBV20-1 and TRBJ2-3; weak D call: TRBD2 (5 bases). Trimming removed 6 bases from V and 6 bases from J, with 10 bases in between. The germline V gene encodes CDR1 DFQATT and CDR2 SNEGSKA (reference sequence). CDR3 length equals 11 residues. The CDR3 is CSARPGDTQYF. The CDR3 nucleotides read TGCAGTGCCAGACCGGGGGATACGCAGTATTTT.

As DNA, the CDR3 is TGTGCCAGCAGCGCCAGTGGGAGGGGTTCACCCCTCCACTTT. It is translated as CASSASGRGSPLHF. The chain uses TRBV9 and TRBJ1-6; maybe TRBD1 (5 bases). Trimming left V 3 bases short and J 9 bases short, with 13 bases between. Germline CDR1 is SGDLS and CDR2 is YYNGEE. The CDR3 length is 14 residues.

The chain links TRBV30 to TRBJ1-3; 8 bases map to TRBD1. V lost 0 bases and J lost 0; bases outside the gene matches: 1. The CDR3 consists of 15 residues. Germline loops: CDR1 GTSNPN, CDR2 SVGIG (reference sequence). The CDR3 DNA reads TGTGCCTGGAGTGTACAGGGGGTCTCTGGAAACACCATATATTTT. It specifies CAWSVQGVSGNTIYF.

This chain connects TRBV2 to TRBJ1-2; 8 bases agree with TRBD1. CDR1 SNHLY and CDR2 FYNNEI come from the germline V gene. V was pared by 0 bases and J by 7 bases, with 7 bases of the junction left unmatched. This CDR3 region has 15 residues. The CDR3 loop reads CASSEAVGQGRGYTF. For the CDR3, the DNA is TGTGCCAGCAGTGAAGCCGTCGGACAGGGTCGTGGCTACACCTTC.

The chain couples TRBV5-1 to TRBJ2-3, with 7 bases that match TRBD1. The junction had 11 bases not matched to a gene; V was cut back by 4 bases and J by 6 bases. This CDR3 comprises 15 residues. In germline, CDR1 is SGHRS, CDR2 YFSETQ. CDR3 sequence (DNA): TGCGCCAGCAGCCATTCTGGGACAGCTACTGATACGCAGTATTTT. Translation gives CASSHSGTATDTQYF.

A few counts support this clone. This sequence joins TRBV5-1 and TRBJ1-5; no firm D call. CDR1 is SGHRS, CDR2 YFSETQ, per germline. V lost 0 bases to trimming and J lost 0 bases, with 7 bases between them. The CDR3 is 15 residues long. The CDR3 region is CASSLVPGSNQPQHF. The CDR3 DNA follows: TGCGCCAGCAGCTTGGTTCCAGGTAGCAATCAGCCCCAGCATTTT.

The chain links TRBV11-3 to TRBJ1-3, with TRBD1 matching 8 bases. Germline V gene lookup returns CDR1 SGHNT and CDR2 YENEEA. The trim removed 6 bases at V and 10 bases at J, leaving 5 bases unmatched. This CDR3 region has 12 residues. DNA of the CDR3: TGTGCCAGCAGTTCTACAGGGGGAACCATATATTTT. Amino acid sequence: CASSSTGGTIYF.

J is TRBJ2-7 and V is TRBV7-2; 7 bases match TRBD2. The CDR3 has 17 amino acids. CDR1 and CDR2 (germline): SGHTA, FQGNSA. After removal of 2 bases from V and 6 bases from J, the junction contained 16 bases not matched to a gene. The CDR3: CASSLYFRAGVGAEQYF. Written as DNA, the CDR3 is TGTGCCAGCAGCTTATATTTTCGTGCGGGGGTAGGGGCCGAGCAGTACTTC.

V is TRBV7-9 and J is TRBJ2-2, with 8 nucleotides matching TRBD1. Germline values: CDR1 SEHNR, CDR2 FQNEAQ (reference sequence). With 5 bases clipped from V and 5 bases from J, the junction kept 1 base outside the gene matches. This CDR3 comprises 13 residues. The CDR3 loop reads CASSRQGTGELFF. The DNA for the CDR3 is TGTGCCAGCAGCCGACAGGGGACCGGGGAGCTGTTTTTT.

J is TRBJ1-1 and V is TRBV3-1 (or the pseudogene TRBV3-2), with 9 bases matching TRBD1. CDR1 is LGHDT and CDR2 is YNNKEL in the germline V gene (reference sequence). This CDR3 is 16 amino acids long. Trimming cost V 1 base and J 1 base; bases outside gene matches: 4. Here the CDR3 reads CASSQGMTGGNTEAFF. The CDR3, as DNA: TGTGCCAGCAGCCAAGGCATGACAGGGGGGAACACTGAAGCTTTCTTT.

The chain couples TRBV3-1 (or the pseudogene TRBV3-2) to TRBJ2-2; TRBD2 matches 11 bases. There are 16 residues in the CDR3. J lost 2 bases, V lost 6 bases, and 5 bases had no gene match. From germline, CDR1 is LGHDT and CDR2 YNNKEL (reference sequence). The CDR3 sequence: CASSRLAGPNTGELFF. In nucleotides, the CDR3 is TGTGCCAGCAGTCGACTAGCGGGGCCCAACACCGGGGAGCTGTTTTTT.

The table lists this clone with a few counts. The chain joins TRBV9 to TRBJ1-4; D may be TRBD1 (6 bases). This CDR3 has 16 amino acids. V was shortened by 0 bases and J by 8 bases, with 17 bases between the two germline ends. Germline V lookup: CDR1 SGDLS, CDR2 YYNGEE. The CDR3 coding sequence is TGTGCCAGCAGCGTAGACGCAGGGGTCGGGGGGGAAAAACTGTTTTTT. Protein product: CASSVDAGVGGEKLFF.

The chain is built from TRBV5-1 and TRBJ2-5; TRBD1 is a possible D gene (6 bases). Germline lookup yields CDR1 SGHRS and CDR2 YFSETQ. Trimming stripped 4 bases from V and 0 bases from J, with 10 bases between. There are 14 residues in the CDR3. The CDR3 reads CASSPWTDQETQYF. CDR3 bases: TGCGCCAGCAGCCCATGGACAGACCAAGAGACCCAGTACTTC. The complete variable domain, with remaining parts taken from reference TRBV5-1 and TRBJ2-5, reads KAGVTQTPRYLIKTRGQQVTLSCSPISGHRSVSWYQQTPGQGLQFLFEYFSETQRNKGNFPGRFSGRQFSNSRSEMNVSTLELGDSALYLCASSPWTDQETQYFGPGTRLLVL.

This clone has only one observation. The chain carries TRBV25-1 and TRBJ1-1; no firm D call. The length of the CDR3 is 16 residues. The V end was cut by 3 bases, the J end by 0 bases, with 14 bases between. Germline loops: CDR1 MGHDK, CDR2 SYGVNS. The CDR3 sequence: CASSDPYGQLNTEAFF. In nucleotides, the CDR3 is TGTGCCAGCAGTGACCCCTATGGGCAGCTGAACACTGAAGCTTTCTTT. The complete variable domain, with remaining parts taken from reference TRBV25-1 and TRBJ1-1, reads EADIYQTPRYLVIGTGKKITLECSQTMGHDKMYWYQQDPGMELHLIHYSYGVNSTEKGDLSSESTVSRIRTEHFPLTLESARPSHTSQYLCASSDPYGQLNTEAFFGQGTRLTVV.